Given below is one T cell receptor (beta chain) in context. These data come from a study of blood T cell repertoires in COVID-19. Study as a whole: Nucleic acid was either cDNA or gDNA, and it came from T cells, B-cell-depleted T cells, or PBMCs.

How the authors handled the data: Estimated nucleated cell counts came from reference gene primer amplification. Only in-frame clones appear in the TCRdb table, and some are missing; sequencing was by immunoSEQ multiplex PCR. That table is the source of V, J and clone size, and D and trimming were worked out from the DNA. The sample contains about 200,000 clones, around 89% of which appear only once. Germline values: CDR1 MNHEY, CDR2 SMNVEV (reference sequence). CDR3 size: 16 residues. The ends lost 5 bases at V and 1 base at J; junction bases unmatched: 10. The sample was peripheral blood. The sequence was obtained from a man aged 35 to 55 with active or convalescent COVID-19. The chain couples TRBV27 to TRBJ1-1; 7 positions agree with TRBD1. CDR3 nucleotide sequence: TGTGCCAGCAGTCCTCGGACAGGAGTGGCGAACACTGAAGCTTTCTTT. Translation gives CASSPRTGVANTEAFF.